This T cell receptor beta chain was observed in a study of shared clonotypes between healthy human individuals. CDR1 is SQVTM and CDR2 is ANQGSEA in the germline V gene. V lost 2 bases and J lost 5, with 10 bases in between. The CDR3 extends over 13 amino acids. With respect to this clone: The target antigen is unknown.

The study's findings and limits: Naive CD4 clonotypes overlapped across a few donors at about 5%.

Repertoires were generated with immunoSEQ multiplex PCR, while TCRdb's copy carries only in-frame clones and drops some. The sample has some 500,000 clones, roughly 95% seen once. The chain is built from TRBV29-1 and TRBJ2-1; the D gene is possibly TRBD2 (5 bases). This clonotype was obtained from a woman aged 30 to 39 in good health. Material: naive CD4+ T cells sorted from blood. Subset specified: CD45RA+ positively selected. The CDR3 sequence is CSVELAGNNEQFF. The CDR3 nucleotides are TGCAGCGTTGAACTAGCCGGGAACAATGAGCAGTTCTTC.